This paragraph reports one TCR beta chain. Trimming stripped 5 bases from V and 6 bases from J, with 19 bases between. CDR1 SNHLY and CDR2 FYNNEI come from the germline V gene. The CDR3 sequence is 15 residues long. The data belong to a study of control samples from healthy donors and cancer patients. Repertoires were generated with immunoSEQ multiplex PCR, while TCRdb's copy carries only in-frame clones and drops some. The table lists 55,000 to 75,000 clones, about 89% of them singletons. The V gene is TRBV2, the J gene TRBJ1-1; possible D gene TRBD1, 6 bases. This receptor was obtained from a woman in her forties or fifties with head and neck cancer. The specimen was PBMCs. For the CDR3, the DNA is TGTGCCAGCAGTCCCGGGACATGGCAGAGCGCTGAAGCTTTCTTT. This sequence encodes CASSPGTWQSAEAFF.